This entry lists 25 T cell receptor beta chains sequenced from one sample in a study of blood T cell repertoires in COVID-19 (TCRdb year 2020). Libraries were built with the immunoSEQ multiplex PCR assay. TCRdb carries this immuneACCESS record with in-frame sequences only. Its versions omit some clonotypes, under half of them owing to an unresolved V gene in the studies checked, with the rest unexplained. The sample yields 200,000 to 300,000 clones; around 83% were counted once. The ten largest make up roughly 10% of the sample. The sample comprised peripheral blood. Receptors originate from a woman aged 80 or over with acute or convalescent COVID-19.

V is TRBV4-2 and J is TRBJ2-3; 13 bases are a match to TRBD2. With 3 bases clipped from V and 3 bases from J, the junction kept 6 bases outside the gene matches. Germline loops: CDR1 LGHNA, CDR2 YNFKEQ. CDR3 length: 17 residues. Here the CDR3 reads CASSQATSGGATDTQYF. The CDR3 region has the DNA TGTGCCAGCAGCCAGGCCACTAGCGGGGGGGCAACAGATACGCAGTATTTT.

This clone was seen a single time. V is TRBV3-1 (or the pseudogene TRBV3-2) and J is TRBJ2-6; D is unclear. This CDR3 is 17 amino acids long. From germline, CDR1 is LGHDT and CDR2 YNNKEL (reference sequence). Trimming stripped 0 bases from V and 0 bases from J, with 9 bases between. The CDR3 nucleotides are TGTGCCAGCAGCCAAGACACAGCCTCCTCTGGGGCCAACGTCCTGACTTTC. Residues: CASSQDTASSGANVLTF.

CDR3 amino acids: CASSEWAQGEAFF. In DNA, the CDR3 is TGTGCCAGCAGTGAATGGGCACAGGGTGAAGCTTTCTTT. The rearrangement uses TRBV2 and TRBJ1-1, with D maybe TRBD1 (6 bases). Germline-derived CDR1 and CDR2 are SNHLY and FYNNEI. The length of the CDR3 is 13 residues. The ends were cut back, 2 bases at V and 7 bases at J, with 11 bases in the middle.

The J gene is TRBJ1-2, the V gene TRBV6-5; D not certain. Germline CDR1 is MNHEY and CDR2 is SVGAGI. Trimming took off 8 bases at V and 2 bases at J, with 15 bases between the two ends. This CDR3 is 14 amino acids long. The DNA for the CDR3 is TGTGCCAGCGGAACGGGGAGAGCGAACTATGGCTACACCTTC. Protein sequence: CASGTGRANYGYTF.

The chain recombines TRBV10-1 with TRBJ1-1; a possible D gene is TRBD1 (6 bases). This CDR3 has 14 residues. Trimming left V 4 bases short and J 0 bases short, with 9 bases between. CDR1 and CDR2 (germline): WNHNN, SYGVQD (reference sequence). CDR3 amino acids: CASSAAGVNTEAFF. The CDR3 nucleotides are TGCGCCAGCAGTGCTGCAGGGGTGAACACTGAAGCTTTCTTT.

The rearrangement uses TRBV7-3 and TRBJ2-1, with 8 bases matching TRBD2. The CDR3 is made up of 15 amino acids. Losses at the gene ends were 5 bases for V and 4 bases for J; bases not matched to a gene: 7. The germline CDR1 and CDR2 sequences are SGHTA and FQGTGA. CDR3 in amino acids: CASSPRGGEYNEQFF. The CDR3 nucleotides are TGTGCCAGCAGCCCCCGGGGGGGGGAATACAATGAGCAGTTCTTC. Full variable domain (missing parts from reference TRBV7-3 and TRBJ2-1): GAGVSQTPSNKVTEKGKYVELRCDPISGHTALYWYRQSLGQGPEFLIYFQGTGAADDSGLPNDRFFAVRPEGSVSTLKIQRTERGDSAVYLCASSPRGGEYNEQFFGPGTRLTVL.

V and J are TRBV5-1 and TRBJ1-1, with TRBD1 matching 8 bases. Unmatched junction bases numbered 6, after V lost 2 bases and J lost 0 bases. Germline loops: CDR1 SGHRS, CDR2 YFSETQ. The CDR3 runs to 16 residues. The CDR3 reads CASSFRTGKMNTEAFF. Here the CDR3 DNA reads TGCGCCAGCAGCTTCAGGACAGGGAAAATGAACACTGAAGCTTTCTTT.

This clone was counted a few times. The sample carries other DNA sequences with the same CDR3. V usage is TRBV2 and J usage is TRBJ1-5, with 8 bases matching TRBD1. V dropped 2 bases and J dropped 5; count of bases not matched to a gene: 2. Per germline, CDR1 SNHLY and CDR2 FYNNEI. The CDR3 extends over 14 amino acids. The CDR3 region has the DNA TGTGCCAGCAGTGAACAGGGGGCCTATCAGCCCCAGCATTTT. This gives the protein CASSEQGAYQPQHF.

V usage is TRBV12-2 and J usage is TRBJ2-6; whether TRBD2, the table's D call, matches the DNA was not checked. TRBV12-2 is flagged as a pseudogene. This CDR3 has 20 amino acids. The CDR3 loop is CASRLAGEVFGVPGANVLTF. CDR3 nucleotides: TGTGCAAGTCGCTTAGCGGGGGAGGTCTTCGGGGTCCCTGGGGCCAACGTCCTGACTTTC.

The J gene is TRBJ2-7, the V gene TRBV7-2; D may be TRBD2 (6 bases). The V end was cut by 3 bases, the J end by 0 bases, with 6 bases between. CDR3 size: 13 residues. In germline, CDR1 is SGHTA, CDR2 FQGNSA. CDR3: CASSFGSSYEQYF. The CDR3 DNA is TGTGCCAGCAGCTTCGGGAGCTCCTACGAGCAGTACTTC.

V is TRBV7-2 and J is TRBJ2-1; possible D gene TRBD1, 5 bases. Germline assignment: CDR1 SGHTA and CDR2 FQGNSA. The CDR3 runs 15 residues. Trimming cost V 1 base and J 7 bases, with 14 bases left between them. The CDR3 DNA is TGTGCCAGCAGCTTAGGGGGCCAGGAAAGTAATGAGCAGTTCTTC. Translation gives CASSLGGQESNEQFF.

V is TRBV5-1 and J is TRBJ1-1, with 7 bases that match TRBD1. There are 13 residues in the CDR3. Germline-derived CDR1 and CDR2 are SGHRS and YFSETQ. The junction had 3 bases not matched to a gene; V was cut back by 6 bases and J by 1 base. For the CDR3, the DNA is TGCGCCAGCACACAGGGGACGAACACTGAAGCTTTCTTT. Translation gives CASTQGTNTEAFF.

The rearrangement joins TRBV10-3 to TRBJ1-1, with D possibly TRBD1 on 5 matching bases. V lost 0 bases, J lost 1 base, and 12 bases lay in between. CDR3 length: 16 residues. The germline CDR1 and CDR2 sequences are ENHRY and SYGVKD. CDR3 region: CAISESMGPSNTEAFF. The CDR3 DNA reads TGTGCCATCAGTGAGTCGATGGGGCCGTCGAACACTGAAGCTTTCTTT.

The chain has TRBV4-2 and TRBJ1-4; TRBD1 aligns across 8 bases. Trimming took 1 base from V and 7 from J; bases not matched to a gene: 8. This CDR3 comprises 16 residues. CDR1 is LGHNA and CDR2 is YNFKEQ in the germline V gene. CDR3 nucleotides: TGTGCCAGCAGCCAAGCTGGACAGGGCCTTACTGAAAAACTGTTTTTT. Amino acid sequence: CASSQAGQGLTEKLFF.

This chain connects TRBV24-1 to TRBJ2-3, with 8 bases aligning to TRBD1. Trimming at V came to 3 bases and at J to 4 bases, leaving 8 bases not matched to a gene. Germline assignment: CDR1 KGHDR and CDR2 SFDVKD. CDR3 length: 16 residues. DNA of the CDR3: TGTGCCACCAGTGATCCTGGCAGGGGGCGGGCAGATACGCAGTATTTT. Protein product: CATSDPGRGRADTQYF.

V and J are TRBV7-9 and TRBJ2-1; 11 bases are shared with TRBD2. The CDR3 totals 16 residues. V trimming: 5 bases; J trimming: 3 bases; junction bases outside the gene matches: 6. Germline V CDR1 and CDR2: SEHNR, FQNEAQ (reference sequence). CDR3 nucleotides: TGTGCCAGCAGCCTTAGCGGGGGGGCCAACTACAATGAGCAGTTCTTC. Its translation is CASSLSGGANYNEQFF.

This clone was counted between two and nine times. The junction departs from germline at one end; a sequencing error may be responsible. The chain employs TRBV7-7 and TRBJ2-7; TRBD1 matches 9 bases. The CDR3 contains 15 residues. Germline CDR1 and CDR2: SSHAT and FNYEAQ (reference sequence). DNA of the CDR3: TGTGCTAGCAGCAGGGACAGGGAGGTGTCCTACGAGCAGTACTTC. It is translated as CASSRDREVSYEQYF.

In this sample, this clone turned up a few times. This chain connects TRBV28 to TRBJ1-6; 11 bases map to TRBD1. Germline V gives CDR1 MDHEN, CDR2 SYDVKM. J lost 11 bases, V lost 11 bases, and 8 bases had no gene match. This CDR3 is built from 13 residues. Here the CDR3 reads CAGGTGGRAPLHF. CDR3 nucleotides: TGTGCCGGCGGGACAGGGGGTAGGGCACCCCTCCACTTT.

This rearrangement joins TRBV6-4 to TRBJ1-2; 8 bases line up with TRBD1. V lost 5 bases to trimming and J lost 4 bases; unmatched junction nucleotides: 6. This CDR3 has 14 amino acids. The germline gives CDR1 MRHNA, CDR2 SNTAGT. CDR3 sequence (DNA): TGTGCCAGCAGTCCTGGACAGGGCCGCTATGGCTACACCTTC. It translates to CASSPGQGRYGYTF.

This clone was recorded a few times. The rearrangement joins TRBV27 to TRBJ2-7; 7 bases line up with TRBD1. The CDR3 runs 13 residues. Germline V CDR1 and CDR2: MNHEY, SMNVEV (reference sequence). The V and J ends lost 6 bases and 4 bases, in that order; junction bases with no gene match: 6. The CDR3 nucleotides are TGTGCCAGCAGGAAAGGGGGCGCGTACGAGCAGTACTTC. Residues: CASRKGGAYEQYF.

The V gene is TRBV10-3, the J gene TRBJ1-1; TRBD1 might be the D (6 bases). CDR1 is ENHRY and CDR2 is SYGVKD in the germline V gene. This CDR3 is 16 amino acids long. V lost 7 bases, J lost 0 bases, and 18 bases lay in between. As DNA, the CDR3 is TGTGCCATCACACGAGCCAGGGGAGGGATGAACACTGAAGCTTTCTTT. Its translation: CAITRARGGMNTEAFF.

This clone was detected only once. This same CDR3 is encoded by further DNA sequences in the sample. This rearrangement joins TRBV18 to TRBJ1-1, with D maybe TRBD1 (5 bases). Trimming took 4 bases from V and 1 from J, leaving 7 bases between them. The CDR3 consists of 13 residues. Germline V gene data show CDR1 as KGHSH and CDR2 as LQKENI. The CDR3 DNA reads TGTGCCAGCTCACGACAGACGAACACTGAAGCTTTCTTT. Its translation: CASSRQTNTEAFF.

This rearrangement joins TRBV5-4 to TRBJ1-2; 8 bases fit TRBD1. The germline V gene encodes CDR1 SGHNT and CDR2 YYREEE (reference sequence). V shed 0 bases and J 7 bases; nucleotides not matched to a gene: 8. CDR3 length: 15 amino acids. CDR3 region: CASSLAGTGSLGYTF. CDR3 nucleotides: TGTGCCAGCAGCTTGGCCGGGACAGGAAGTCTTGGCTACACCTTC.

This chain connects TRBV5-5 to TRBJ2-5, with TRBD2 as a possible D gene (5 bases). The germline CDR1 and CDR2 sequences are SGHKS and YYEKEE (reference sequence). This CDR3 has 14 amino acids. V lost 2 bases and J lost 5, with 13 bases in between. This CDR3 reads CASSLALARETQYF. DNA for the CDR3: TGTGCCAGCAGCTTAGCGCTAGCACGGGAGACCCAGTACTTC.

The chain has TRBV5-6 and TRBJ2-1; D gene ambiguous. CDR3 length: 12 amino acids. V shed 4 bases and J shed 8 bases, with 10 bases lying between them. In germline, CDR1 is SGHDT, CDR2 YYEEEE. This chain's CDR3 is CASSQLSYEQFF. CDR3 bases: TGTGCCAGCAGCCAACTTTCTTATGAGCAGTTCTTC. The whole variable domain, remainder taken from reference TRBV5-6 and TRBJ2-1, is DAGVTQSPTHLIKTRGQQVTLRCSPKSGHDTVSWYQQALGQGPQFIFQYYEEEERQRGNFPDRFSGHQFPNYSSELNVNALLLGDSALYLCASSQLSYEQFFGPGTRLTVL.